The following is a T cell receptor beta chain sequence with its context. The record originates from a study of T cell changes during pregnancy in multiple sclerosis. Clones were read by immunoSEQ multiplex PCR, and TCRdb kept only the in-frame ones, dropping some. The profile shows approximately 88,000 clones, approximately 92% of them singletons. The CDR3 extends over 14 amino acids. V was cut by 3 bases and J by 6 bases, with 15 bases left in between. Germline lookup yields CDR1 SEHNR and CDR2 FQNEAQ (reference sequence). This material consisted of peripheral blood, taken in the first trimester of pregnancy. The receptor was isolated from a female donor with multiple sclerosis, enrolled in a pregnancy study. The V call is TRBV7-9, the J call TRBJ2-7; TRBD2 is a possible D gene (6 bases). CDR3: CASSFTGALSEQYF. CDR3 sequence (DNA): TGTGCCAGCAGCTTTACGGGAGCACTAAGCGAGCAGTACTTC.